This record concerns one T cell receptor beta chain sequence. There is no known antigen for this receptor. No base-level quality is on record; no much larger clone is a single base apart. The source of the sample is a study of CD8 T cells in Susac syndrome (dated by TCRdb to the late 2010s). Study-level background: The study used repertoire sequencing to test whether antigen drove CD8+ T cell activation and differentiation in Susac syndrome. CD8+ T cell repertoire clonality was compared between around eleven healthy donors, some 14 Susac syndrome patients and fewer than 19 multiple sclerosis patients.

RNA was extracted with the RNeasy kit and roughly 0.45 to 1 ug was reverse transcribed using random hexamers. TCR beta CDR3 regions were amplified with the immunoSEQ multiplex PCR assay covering 54 Vbeta and 13 Jbeta segments. PCR amplification bias was corrected using a synthetic template baseline for primer optimization and computational correction. On the authors' methods: Only productive sequences were kept, with reads annotated to V, D and J genes according to IMGT and analyzed in immunoSEQ Analyzer. To calculate clonality, Shannon entropy was normalized by log2 of the number of productive unique sequences and then subtracted from one. For each patient and control, public and private clones were evaluated within the 100 most prevalent clones. Susac-specific clones were defined as absent from healthy and MS cohorts, 850 to 1,300 published viral clones and other ImmuneACCESS disease sequences. TCRdb reanalyzed the raw reads on its own, using fastp at Q25 for trimming and MiXCR for clone calling, and kept in-frame beta chains. Each record represents a unique CDR3 protein, reported with the most common genes and DNA among its rows. In this record, the V and J calls reflect TCRdb's handling and not the investigators' own analysis. The sample table holds 110,000 or so distinct CDR3 sequences, of which around 92% were seen once. The ten biggest clones cover over 0.1% of the sample.

Here is what the overall study found, with its caveats: The number of individuals in the TCR sequencing and HLA analysis was acknowledged as relatively small.

Peripheral blood CD8+ and CD4+ T cells from healthy donors, Susac syndrome patients and multiple sclerosis patients were profiled using high-throughput TCR beta sequencing. The healthy donors served as controls matched for age and sex. Bulk CD8+ and CD4+ T cells were purified by magnetic negative isolation, whereas CD8+ TEMRA cells were enriched by FACS. Blood was drawn into EDTA tubes, processed within 24 hours, and PBMCs were isolated by density gradient centrifugation. PBMCs intended for TCR sequencing were cryopreserved in liquid nitrogen and thawed later in a water bath at 37 degrees C. A purity of at least 90% was achieved for sorted or isolated CD4+, CD8+ and CD8+ TEMRA cells. The CDR3 measures 15 amino acids from cysteine to phenylalanine. Of the read, only the CDR3 DNA is kept; its 45 bases are in frame from base 1. The CDR1 and CDR2 encoded by the germline V gene are LGHNA and YNFKEQ. Cut back by 3 bases and 1 base, the V and J ends lie 12 bases apart.

The chain uses TRBV4-2 and TRBJ2-5, with TRBD2 as a weak D call on 5 bases. Material: CD8+ T cells from PBMCs. This clonotype was sampled from a human donor in good health. The DNA sequence is given as TGTGCCAGCAGCCAGAGAGCCAGCGGCCAAGAGACCCAGTACTTC. This codes for CASSQRASGQETQYF.